This record looks at one T cell receptor (beta chain) sequence and its context. Its specificity is not known. This CDR3 is built from 13 residues. CDR1 is SGHAT, CDR2 FQNNGV, per germline. Trimming pared 1 base from V and 7 bases from J, leaving 11 bases between. From the reads, TCRdb called clonotypes with MiXCR, one entry per CDR3 protein. This table has roughly 500,000 distinct CDR3 sequences, roughly 43% appearing once. These data belong to a study of T cell repertoires in cytomegalovirus infection. Study at large: Recently described HLA-C-restricted plus well-studied HLA-B-restricted CMV epitopes were used.

Points from the study as a whole: The cumulative frequency of public TCR beta families distinguished individuals who carried CMV together with the relevant HLA.

The chain joins TRBV11-2 to TRBJ2-7; D uncertain. The receptor comes from a human donor in good health (CMV status not recorded). Some clones in this sample may be carry-over from other donors' samples. The sample consisted of cultured PBMCs, taken from culture after CMV antigen stimulation. CDR3 in DNA: TGTGCCAGCAGCTTAGCCCGTAGTAGGGAGCAGTACTTC. Protein sequence: CASSLARSREQYF.